The subject of this entry is one TCR beta chain. This specimen belongs to a study of blood T cell repertoires in COVID-19. As for the study in general: Sites in the United States, Italy and Spain provided acute and convalescent COVID-19 samples. PBMCs, B-cell-depleted T cells, or T cells provided the cDNA or gDNA that made up the material.

V lost 1 base and J lost 2, with 9 bases in between. In germline, CDR1 is SGHRS, CDR2 YFSETQ. The CDR3 covers 15 residues. As processed by the authors: Reference gene primer amplification gave estimated nucleated cell counts. Assay: immunoSEQ multiplex PCR; the TCRdb copy retains only in-frame clones and omits some. The V and J calls and the clone size are those of that table, but D and trimming were determined from the DNA. The sample yields roughly 290,000 clones, approximately 89% seen once. The sequence came from a woman aged 60 to 75 with acute or convalescent COVID-19. The material sequenced was peripheral blood. The chain carries TRBV5-1 and TRBJ2-2; D unclear. Written as DNA, the CDR3 is TGCGCCAGCAGCTTGAACAGCCCAAACACCGGGGAGCTGTTTTTT. It translates to CASSLNSPNTGELFF.